The T cell receptor (beta chain) under discussion was sequenced for a study of OX40 agonist ivuxolimab in advanced cancers. The table came from immunoSEQ multiplex PCR; TCRdb's copy has only in-frame clones and leaves some out. Of approximately 60,000 clones in the sample, roughly 86% were seen once. This clone was seen more than once but under ten times. Its target is not known. The CDR3 is 12 residues long. Germline CDR1 is SGHDN and CDR2 is FVKESK. Trimming pared 1 base from V and 3 bases from J, leaving 4 bases between. Findings and limits, study-wide: The authors did not determine the antigen specificity of the expanded peripheral T cells.

This clonotype was obtained from an adult with an advanced solid tumor such as melanoma, head and neck, liver or kidney cancer. The sequenced sample was CD4+ or CD8+ T cells sorted from blood, obtained in a trial of the OX40 agonist ivuxolimab. V gene TRBV14 combines with J gene TRBJ2-7; no clear D gene. The CDR3 nucleotides are TGTGCCAGCAGCCAAGGAATCTACGAGCAGTACTTC. Its protein is CASSQGIYEQYF.